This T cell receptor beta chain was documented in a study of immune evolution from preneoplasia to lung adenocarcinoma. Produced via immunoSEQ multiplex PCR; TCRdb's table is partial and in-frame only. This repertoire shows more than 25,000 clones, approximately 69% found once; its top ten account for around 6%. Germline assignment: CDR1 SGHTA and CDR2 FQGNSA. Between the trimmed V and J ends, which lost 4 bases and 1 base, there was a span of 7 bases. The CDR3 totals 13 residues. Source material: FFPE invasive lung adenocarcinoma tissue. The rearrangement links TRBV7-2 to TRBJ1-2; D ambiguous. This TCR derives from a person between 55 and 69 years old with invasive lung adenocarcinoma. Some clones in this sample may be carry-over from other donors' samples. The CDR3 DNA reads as TGTGCCAGCAGCTCTCAACTTAACTATGGCTACACCTTC. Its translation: CASSSQLNYGYTF.